Below are 31 T cell receptor beta chains sequenced from a single sample in a study of sequential checkpoint blockade in melanoma. The treatment: randomized to nivolumab then ipilimumab (arm A) or the reverse (arm B). Method: immunoSEQ multiplex PCR; TCRdb's copy keeps in-frame clones and lacks some. The sample yields just over 20,000 clones, roughly 27% seen once. The input for sequencing was tumor tissue (inferred from file names), taken from a patient given nivolumab and ipilimumab in sequence. Every receptor here comes from a human donor with melanoma.

This clone was seen a single time. The gene calls are TRBV28 and TRBJ2-3; maybe TRBD1 (6 bases). Germline V gives CDR1 MDHEN, CDR2 SYDVKM. The V end lost 9 bases, the J end lost 2 bases, and 21 bases lay between the germline ends. This CDR3 comprises 16 residues. The CDR3 sequence: CASRGRWAGDTDTQYF. For the CDR3, the DNA is TGTGCCAGTCGGGGTAGATGGGCAGGGGACACAGATACGCAGTATTTT.

J is TRBJ1-4 and V is TRBV2; 8 nucleotides align to TRBD1. From germline, CDR1 is SNHLY and CDR2 FYNNEI. The CDR3 consists of 15 residues. V was pared by 6 bases and J by 4 bases, with 7 bases of the junction left unmatched. This CDR3 is CASSPRTGYNEKLFF. The CDR3 DNA sequence: TGTGCCAGCAGCCCCCGGACAGGGTATAATGAAAAACTGTTTTTT.

The gene calls are TRBV5-1 and TRBJ2-3, with 12 bases aligning to TRBD2. The CDR3 spans 14 residues. Germline V gene data show CDR1 as SGHRS and CDR2 as YFSETQ. The J segment lost 3 bases and the V segment lost 7 bases, leaving 3 bases of the junction unmatched. CDR3 nucleotides: TGCGCCAGCTCGACTAGCGGGGGAACAGATACGCAGTATTTT. Amino acid sequence: CASSTSGGTDTQYF. Supplemented by reference TRBV5-1 and TRBJ2-3, the full variable domain reads KAGVTQTPRYLIKTRGQQVTLSCSPISGHRSVSWYQQTPGQGLQFLFEYFSETQRNKGNFPGRFSGRQFSNSRSEMNVSTLELGDSALYLCASSTSGGTDTQYFGPGTRLTVL.

V is TRBV5-1 and J is TRBJ2-6; 7 bases fit TRBD1. The CDR3 consists of 15 residues. The V gene's germline CDR1 is SGHRS and CDR2 YFSETQ. The J segment lost 2 bases and the V segment lost 4 bases, leaving 3 bases of the junction unmatched. In DNA, the CDR3 is TGCGCCAGCAGCCCGCAGGGGGCTGGGGCCAACGTCCTGACTTTC. Translated, it gives CASSPQGAGANVLTF.

The chain carries TRBV6-8 and TRBJ1-1, with 9 bases that match TRBD1. The length of the CDR3 is 14 residues. Germline lookup yields CDR1 MNHGY and CDR2 SAAAGT. Unmatched junction bases numbered 10, after V lost 10 bases and J lost 4 bases. CDR3 sequence (DNA): TGTGCCATCGGATTCCGGGACAGGGTCACTGAAGCTTTCTTT. It encodes CAIGFRDRVTEAFF.

This clone was found many times. The chain's CDR3 is CASSTRVLDRGLYNEQFF. As DNA, the CDR3 is TGTGCCAGCAGTACTAGGGTTCTTGACAGGGGACTCTACAATGAGCAGTTCTTC. The V gene is TRBV6-8, the J gene TRBJ2-1; TRBD1 matches 8 bases. CDR1 is MNHGY, CDR2 SAAAGT, per germline. Losses at the gene ends were 5 bases for V and 3 bases for J; bases not matched to a gene: 15. The CDR3 contains 18 residues.

J is TRBJ1-2 and V is TRBV19; D not certain. CDR1 and CDR2 (germline): LNHDA, SQIVND (reference sequence). Trimming removed 1 base at V and 3 bases at J, with 6 bases between. This CDR3 is built from 13 residues. CDR3 DNA: TGTGCCAGTAGTATAGCTAAGGACTATGGCTACACCTTC. Protein: CASSIAKDYGYTF.

This clone was seen a few times. The rearrangement links TRBV2 to TRBJ2-7, with D hard to call. Germline V gene data show CDR1 as SNHLY and CDR2 as FYNNEI. The V and J ends lost 7 bases and 3 bases respectively, with 13 bases between them. The CDR3 loop spans 13 amino acids. This CDR3 reads CASKKGPGYEQYF. The CDR3 coding sequence is TGTGCCAGCAAAAAAGGACCCGGCTACGAGCAGTACTTC.

V gene TRBV19 combines with J gene TRBJ2-2, with D possibly being TRBD1 (5 bases). The length of the CDR3 is 13 residues. V was trimmed by 4 bases and J by 5 bases, leaving 8 bases between them. Germline V gives CDR1 LNHDA, CDR2 SQIVND (reference sequence). The CDR3 region is CASSTGSTGELFF. The CDR3 nucleotides are TGTGCCAGTAGTACAGGGTCGACCGGGGAGCTGTTTTTT.

The chain is built from TRBV28 and TRBJ2-1, with D possibly TRBD1 on 6 matching bases. The CDR3 consists of 15 residues. Germline CDR1 is MDHEN and CDR2 is SYDVKM. Trimming removed 4 bases from V and 5 bases from J, with 15 bases in between. The CDR3 bases are TGTGCCAGCAGTTCCATTAGACAGGTTAACAATGAGCAGTTCTTC. Protein: CASSSIRQVNNEQFF.

The genes are TRBV11-3 and TRBJ1-5; the D is unclear. V lost 4 bases and J lost 6, with 13 bases in between. CDR3 length: 14 amino acids. In germline, CDR1 is SGHNT, CDR2 YENEEA. The CDR3 loop reads CASSSGGSGQPQHF. In DNA form, the CDR3 reads TGTGCCAGCAGCTCGGGAGGGAGTGGTCAGCCCCAGCATTTT.

CDR3 sequence: CASSPEFRGKLFF. The CDR3 region has the DNA TGTGCCAGCAGTCCCGAGTTCCGTGGAAAGCTGTTTTTT. The V and J genes are TRBV6-8 and TRBJ1-4; D unresolved. Trimming removed 5 bases at V and 14 bases at J, with 18 bases between. Germline CDR1 is MNHGY and CDR2 is SAAAGT. The CDR3 loop spans 13 amino acids.

This clone was detected a few times. The genes are TRBV9 and TRBJ1-3; D unclear. The CDR3 loop spans 14 amino acids. The germline V and J ends were trimmed by 3 bases and 1 base, with 8 bases remaining between them. The V gene's germline CDR1 is SGDLS and CDR2 YYNGEE. The CDR3 loop is CASSGAESGNTIYF. In DNA form, the CDR3 reads TGTGCCAGCAGCGGAGCCGAGTCTGGAAACACCATATATTTT. Drawing the rest from reference TRBV9 and TRBJ1-3, the complete variable domain is DSGVTQTPKHLITATGQRVTLRCSPRSGDLSVYWYQQSLDQGLQFLIQYYNGEERAKGNILERFSAQQFPDLHSELNLSSLELGDSALYFCASSGAESGNTIYFGEGSWLTVV.

This clone was seen a few times. The chain recombines TRBV28 with TRBJ2-7; D is undetermined. V lost 6 bases and J 3 bases, leaving 15 bases between the germline ends. This CDR3 comprises 14 residues. Germline-derived CDR1 and CDR2 are MDHEN and SYDVKM. The CDR3 DNA reads TGTGCCAGCAGGTCCGGCGTTCGGGTCTACGAGCAGTACTTC. Encoded protein: CASRSGVRVYEQYF.

V gene TRBV19 combines with J gene TRBJ2-1; 8 bases map to TRBD2. The CDR3 contains 14 residues. Trimming took 1 base from V and 6 from J; bases not matched to a gene: 2. Germline values: CDR1 LNHDA, CDR2 SQIVND (reference sequence). The CDR3 coding sequence is TGTGCCAGTAGTATAGCGGGAGGGCGCAATGAGCAGTTCTTC. It encodes CASSIAGGRNEQFF.

The rearrangement uses TRBV19 and TRBJ1-2, with TRBD1 as a possible D gene (6 bases). The CDR3 is 14 amino acids. Germline CDR1 LNHDA, CDR2 SQIVND (reference sequence). V was cut by 3 bases and J by 8 bases, with 16 bases left in between. This CDR3 reads CASSMPQGLGGYTF. The CDR3 DNA sequence: TGTGCCAGTAGTATGCCACAGGGTTTGGGGGGCTACACCTTC.

CDR3: CASSMARATEAFF. In DNA, the CDR3 is TGTGCCAGTAGTATGGCCCGGGCCACTGAAGCTTTCTTT. The J gene is TRBJ1-1, the V gene TRBV19; D is unclear. V lost 3 bases and J lost 4, with 9 bases in between. In germline, CDR1 is LNHDA, CDR2 SQIVND (reference sequence). This CDR3 region has 13 residues.

This clone came up a few times. The chain has TRBV2 and TRBJ1-2; the D gene is possibly TRBD1 (5 bases). Trimming removed 6 bases from V and 2 bases from J, with 13 bases in between. CDR1 SNHLY and CDR2 FYNNEI come from the germline V gene. CDR3 length: 14 amino acids. The CDR3, as DNA: TGTGCCAGCAGCCACTCGACAGAAAACTATGGCTACACCTTC. Translated: CASSHSTENYGYTF.

The chain carries TRBV11-3 and TRBJ2-7; D unresolved. V gave up 5 bases and J gave up 3 bases, with 14 bases separating them. CDR1 and CDR2 (germline): SGHNT, YENEEA. The CDR3 covers 14 residues. Here the CDR3 reads CASSPPDSFYEQYF. The CDR3 DNA follows: TGTGCCAGCAGCCCCCCGGATAGTTTCTACGAGCAGTACTTC.

This chain links TRBV9 with TRBJ2-1; 7 positions agree with TRBD1. CDR1 and CDR2 from the germline V gene are SGDLS and YYNGEE. The CDR3 contains 13 residues. The V gene end was trimmed by 8 bases and the J gene end by 7 bases; junction bases not matched to a gene: 9. The DNA for the CDR3 is TGTGCCAGTTTAGACAGGGCGACAAATGAGCAGTTCTTC. This encodes CASLDRATNEQFF.

This chain joins TRBV14 and TRBJ2-7; D remains unclear. CDR3 size: 15 residues. The germline CDR1 and CDR2 sequences are SGHDN and FVKESK. V lost 1 base to trimming and J lost 4 bases, with 14 bases between them. The CDR3 DNA is TGTGCCAGCAGCCAAGTGGGGTCAGGTGTATACGAGCAGTACTTC. Protein sequence: CASSQVGSGVYEQYF.

V and J are TRBV4-1 and TRBJ2-5, with 13 bases that match TRBD2. Losses at the gene ends were 4 bases for V and 4 bases for J; bases not matched to a gene: 6. CDR3 length: 16 residues. Germline V lookup: CDR1 MGHRA, CDR2 YSYEKL. The CDR3 loop reads CASSLGLAGVLETQYF. For the CDR3, the DNA is TGCGCCAGCAGCCTTGGACTAGCGGGAGTTTTAGAGACCCAGTACTTC.

The J gene is TRBJ2-1, the V gene TRBV7-1, with D unresolved. TRBV7-1 is designated an ORF whose function remains uncertain. The ends were cut back, 4 bases at V and 7 bases at J, with 11 bases in the middle. The CDR3 is 13 amino acids. The chain's CDR3 is CASSLEGGNEQFF. The CDR3 DNA reads as TGTGCCAGCAGCTTAGAAGGCGGAAATGAGCAGTTCTTC.

This clone has just one count. The rearrangement joins TRBV28 to TRBJ2-5; D is perhaps TRBD2 (7 bases). The CDR3 runs to 16 residues. Germline V gene lookup returns CDR1 MDHEN and CDR2 SYDVKM. The ends were cut back, 5 bases at V and 1 base at J, with 17 bases in the middle. CDR3 protein: CASSPLGGGGQETQYF. Written as DNA, the CDR3 is TGTGCCAGCAGTCCTCTGGGGGGGGGCGGCCAAGAGACCCAGTACTTC. Together with reference TRBV28 and TRBJ2-5, the CDR3 gives the full variable domain: DVKVTQSSRYLVKRTGEKVFLECVQDMDHENMFWYRQDPGLGLRLIYFSYDVKMKEKGDIPEGYSVSREKKERFSLILESASTNQTSMYLCASSPLGGGGQETQYFGPGTRLLVL.

The gene calls are TRBV19 and TRBJ2-3; 9 bases map to TRBD1. Looked up from germline, CDR1 is LNHDA and CDR2 is SQIVND (reference sequence). This CDR3 has 17 amino acids. Losses at the gene ends were 3 bases for V and 0 bases for J; bases not matched to a gene: 7. The CDR3 here is CASSIKPGTGSTDTQYF. The DNA of the CDR3 is TGTGCCAGTAGTATTAAACCCGGGACAGGGAGCACAGATACGCAGTATTTT.

The CDR3 reads CASSPRGGAGTGELFF. CDR3 bases: TGTGCCAGCAGCCCCCGGGGGGGGGCGGGGACCGGGGAGCTGTTTTTT. The rearrangement joins TRBV7-4 to TRBJ2-2; 8 bases are shared with TRBD2. From germline, CDR1 is SGHVT and CDR2 SQSDAQ. After removal of 5 bases from V and 5 bases from J, the junction contained 10 bases not matched to a gene. CDR3 length: 16 amino acids.

The chain links TRBV6-8 to TRBJ1-2; 10 bases align to TRBD1. Losses at the gene ends were 7 bases for V and 7 bases for J; bases not matched to a gene: 12. Germline CDR1 is MNHGY and CDR2 is SAAAGT. The CDR3 extends over 15 amino acids. The CDR3 DNA sequence: TGTGCCAGCACTCTACACGGGACAGGGGAGGCTGGCTACACCTTC. Its protein is CASTLHGTGEAGYTF.

The V gene is TRBV10-3, the J gene TRBJ2-2; 8 bases map to TRBD1. The CDR3 has 20 residues. The trim removed 2 bases at V and 7 bases at J, leaving 21 bases unmatched. Germline CDR1 is ENHRY and CDR2 is SYGVKD. For the CDR3, the DNA is TGTGCCATCAGTGAGCCAGGGGGCTCCTACTCTGGGACCCGTCGCGGGGAGCTGTTTTTT. This codes for CAISEPGGSYSGTRRGELFF.

V and J are TRBV14 and TRBJ1-1; 8 bases fit TRBD1. CDR3 size: 12 residues. J gave up 8 bases and V 4 bases, and 3 bases lay outside the gene matches. CDR1 is SGHDN and CDR2 is FVKESK in the germline V gene. This CDR3 reads CASSRDRGEAFF. The DNA for the CDR3 is TGTGCCAGCAGCCGAGACAGGGGCGAAGCTTTCTTT.

The rearrangement uses TRBV11-3 and TRBJ1-3; 7 positions match TRBD1. V lost 4 bases and J lost 0; bases outside the gene matches: 9. This CDR3 has 17 amino acids. Germline assignment: CDR1 SGHNT and CDR2 YENEEA. This chain's CDR3 is CASSSVQGTVSGNTIYF. CDR3 coding DNA: TGTGCCAGCAGCTCAGTACAGGGGACTGTCTCTGGAAACACCATATATTTT.

By its share, this clone is medium-sized (0.01 to 0.1%). V usage is TRBV11-3 and J usage is TRBJ2-3; 14 bases agree with TRBD2. CDR3 length: 17 amino acids. The germline V gene has CDR1 SGHNT and CDR2 YENEEA. V lost 5 bases, J lost 3 bases, and 7 bases stayed unmatched. CDR3 nucleotides: TGTGCCAGCAGCCCGGGACTAGCGGGAGAAGGTACAGATACGCAGTATTTT. This codes for CASSPGLAGEGTDTQYF.